The clone carrying this T cell receptor (beta chain) occurred many times. Its antigen remains unidentified. About 10 ml of fresh peripheral blood supplied the PBMCs. The source of the sample is a study of T cells in Graves' hyperthyroidism and ophthalmopathy. For the study at large: Staff took peripheral blood when the initial diagnosis was made, before any treatment began.

General study results and limits: Model-based prediction identified ophthalmopathy a median around 6.5 months prior to its onset.

Amplified regions were TCR beta CDR3 sequences from RNA transcripts. The study used the HTBI primer set for a first-round RT-PCR of the TCR CDR3. TCRdb analysed the multiplex PCR reads with MiXCR anew, one entry per CDR3 protein. The sample has 270,000 or so distinct CDR3 sequences; 13% to 15% are singletons. CDR3 size: 14 residues. The germline V gene has CDR1 MNHNS and CDR2 SASEGT. J was trimmed by 1 base and V by 7 bases; bases with no gene match: 6. The sequence came from a woman between 50 and 59 years old with Graves' hyperthyroidism that later progressed to Graves' ophthalmopathy. The sample was blood. This chain connects TRBV6-1 to TRBJ1-1; 7 nucleotides match TRBD1. CDR3 bases: TGTGCCAGCACCCACAGGGGCGGGAACACTGAAGCTTTCTTT. It encodes CASTHRGGNTEAFF.